The rows below give T cell receptor beta chains drawn from one sample of a study of T cell repertoires in aging, cancer and after chemotherapy. TCRdb redid the calling of the multiplex PCR reads with MiXCR, one entry per CDR3 protein. The sample lists some 11,000 distinct CDR3 sequences, 25% to 30% occurring once. The sample consisted of blood. The receptor source for this set is a human donor in good health. Each CDR3 is given with its conserved first and last residue. A D gene is named only where the DNA matches it firmly. Rows may omit the clone size; those that give it use once, few, many or a size class.

NA TRBJ2-3 17 TRBV10-1 NA TGCGCCAGCAGTGGTAGTCGCGGCCGTATTGGCACAGATACGCAGTATTTT CASSGSRGRIGTDTQYF
NA TRBJ2-6 16 TRBV6-5 few TGTGCCAGCAGTTACGGACAGAAGGCTGGGGCCAACGTCCTGACTTTC CASSYGQKAGANVLTF
TRBD1 TRBJ1-6 15 TRBV30 medium-sized TGTGCCTGGATTTACCCAGGGGGGAAGAATTCACCCCTCCACTTT CAWIYPGGKNSPLHF
NA TRBJ1-5 15 TRBV20-1 NA TGCAGTGCTAAAGATGAGAGGGGCAGGGTTCAGACCCAGCATTTT CSAKDERGRVQTQHF
NA TRBJ1-1 14 TRBV25-1 few TGTGCCAGCAGTGATGGTTTTGGGTTAACTGAAGCTTTCTTT CASSDGFGLTEAFF
NA TRBJ2-7 14 TRBV6-2/TRBV6-3 few TGTGCCAGCAGCCCGCGGCAGCTAAACTACGAGCAGTACTTC CASSPRQLNYEQYF
NA TRBJ2-2 15 TRBV6-2/TRBV6-3 few TGTGCCAGCAGCTACTGGCTGGGGAACACCGGGGAGCTGTTTTTT CASSYWLGNTGELFF
NA TRBJ2-2 15 TRBV18 few TGTGCCAGCTCACCGGGACTGGGCGAGTCAGGGGAGCTGTTTTTT CASSPGLGESGELFF
NA TRBJ2-2 15 TRBV11-2 NA TGTGCCAGCAGCCGGAGGGGACTGGACACCGGGGAGCTGTTTTTT CASSRRGLDTGELFF
TRBD2 TRBJ2-1 15 TRBV7-2 NA TGTGCCAGCAGCCCCTTAGCGGGGCTATACAATGAGCAGTTCTTC CASSPLAGLYNEQFF
TRBD1 TRBJ1-5 13 TRBV20-1 few TGCAGTGCTTCCAGGGACAGGGTTCAGCCCCAGCATTTT CSASRDRVQPQHF
NA TRBJ1-1 16 TRBV6-2/TRBV6-3 NA TGTGCCAGCAGTTATTCTGCGGGGGGCGACGAAGGGGGAGCTTTCTTT CASSYSAGGDEGGAFF
NA TRBJ1-6 13 TRBV7-9 few TGTGCCAGCTTTAGAGGGGAAGGCGCACCCCTCCACTTT CASFRGEGAPLHF
NA TRBJ1-2 15 TRBV12-3/TRBV12-4 NA TGTGCCAGCAGTTTATCCCAGGGGTTAGTCTATGGCTACACCTTC CASSLSQGLVYGYTF
TRBD1 TRBJ2-7 13 TRBV28 few TGTGCCATTGAGACAGGGGGAGGCTACGAGCAGTACTTC CAIETGGGYEQYF
TRBD2 TRBJ2-7 15 TRBV5-1 few TGCGCCAGCAGCCCGGGGGTAGCGGGATCCTACGAGCAGTACTTC CASSPGVAGSYEQYF
NA TRBJ1-2 13 TRBV20-1 medium-sized TGCAGTGCTAGATTCAGGGCGGATAATGGCTACACCTTC CSARFRADNGYTF
TRBD1 TRBJ1-2 14 TRBV10-3 NA TGTGCCATCAGTGGGGACAGGGAGGTTGGAGGCTACACCTTC CAISGDREVGGYTF
NA TRBJ2-7 14 TRBV5-4 NA TGTGCCAGCAGCTTGGAGGGGCCTACCTACGAGCAGTACTTC CASSLEGPTYEQYF
NA TRBJ2-1 13 TRBV20-1 NA TGCAGTGCCCCGGTGGTCCCGGAGGGGGAGCAGTTCTTC CSAPVVPEGEQFF
NA TRBJ2-3 16 TRBV19 few TGTGCCAGTAGTATAGACCCTAGCCCTAGCACAGATACGCAGTATTTT CASSIDPSPSTDTQYF
NA TRBJ1-5 14 TRBV11-2 NA TGTGCCAGCAGCTCTACTGGGACCACTCAGCCCCAGCATTTT CASSSTGTTQPQHF
NA TRBJ2-7 14 TRBV27 NA TGTGCCAGCAGTTTACAGGGGCCCTCCTACGAGCAGTACTTC CASSLQGPSYEQYF
NA TRBJ1-1 15 TRBV28 NA TGTGCCAGCAGTTTGGGGGGGGTTTACGTCACTGAAGCTTTCTTT CASSLGGVYVTEAFF
NA TRBJ1-1 12 TRBV27 once TGTGCCAGCAGATTTCCAGGGGCTGAAGCTTTCTTT CASRFPGAEAFF
NA TRBJ2-5 15 TRBV15 few TGTGCCACCAGCAGAGAGGGGGGGCTCCAAGAGACCCAGTACTTC CATSREGGLQETQYF
NA TRBJ2-1 13 TRBV6-6 NA TGTGCCAGCACCAAAAATGCGGGGACCGAGCAGTTCTTC CASTKNAGTEQFF
TRBD1 TRBJ2-6 16 TRBV28 few TGTGCCAGCGGGGACAGGTTCCGCTCTGGGGCCAACGTCCTGACTTTC CASGDRFRSGANVLTF
TRBD1 TRBJ2-7 14 TRBV27 NA TGTGCCTCCCGGAAGGACAGGGATGTGAACGAGCAGTACTTC CASRKDRDVNEQYF
NA TRBJ2-7 15 TRBV9 NA TGTGCCAGCAGCCGAGGGCCGGACAGTACCTACGAGCAGTACTTC CASSRGPDSTYEQYF
NA TRBJ1-5 15 TRBV20-1 few TGCAGTGCTAGCAGGTCGGGGTGGAAAGATCAGCCCCAGCATTTT CSASRSGWKDQPQHF
NA TRBJ2-7 14 TRBV7-9 few TGTGCCAGCAGCTTAGCGCTAGGGGAGGACGAGCAGTACTTC CASSLALGEDEQYF
NA TRBJ1-5 13 TRBV4-1 once TGCGCCAGCAGCCAAGATGTCTATCAGCCCCAGCATTTT CASSQDVYQPQHF
TRBD2 TRBJ2-7 13 TRBV11-2 NA TGTGCCAGCAGCTTACTAGCGGGCTACGAGCAGTACTTT CASSLLAGYEQYF
NA TRBJ2-5 11 TRBV6-2/TRBV6-3 NA TGTGCCAGCAAGACCCAAGAGACCCAGTACTTC CASKTQETQYF
NA TRBJ2-1 15 TRBV4-3 NA TGCGCCAGCAGCCAAGATTCGAGCTCCTACAATGAGCAGTTCTTC CASSQDSSSYNEQFF
TRBD1 TRBJ2-7 17 TRBV11-2 NA TGTGCCAGCAGCTTAGATCCCTTCGGGACAGGAGTCTACGAGCAGTACTTC CASSLDPFGTGVYEQYF
NA TRBJ1-3 14 TRBV20-1 once TGCAGTGCTGGGGGACCGGATACTGGAAACACCATATATTTT CSAGGPDTGNTIYF
TRBD2 TRBJ2-1 14 TRBV7-9 NA TGTGCCAGCAGGGGGACTAGCAGCTACAATGAGCAGTTCTTC CASRGTSSYNEQFF
NA TRBJ2-2 13 TRBV12-3/TRBV12-4 few TGTGCCAGCAGCCTAGGTGGCACCGGGGAGCTGTTTTTT CASSLGGTGELFF
TRBD1 TRBJ2-7 14 TRBV13 few TGTGCCAGCAGCCCGGACAGGAGGAGGTACGAGCAGTACTTC CASSPDRRRYEQYF
NA TRBJ2-1 18 TRBV7-2 NA TGTGCCAGCAGCTTACTCCTAAAAGGGGGATATACTACGGATGAGCAGTTCTTC CASSLLLKGGYTTDEQFF
NA TRBJ2-1 13 TRBV5-1 NA TGCGCCAGCAGCTTGGAAGGGGGAAATGAGCAGTTCTTC CASSLEGGNEQFF
NA TRBJ2-7 16 TRBV5-1 NA TGCGCCAGCAGCCCAGCCGCCGGCGGGGTTGATTACGAGCAGTACTTC CASSPAAGGVDYEQYF
NA TRBJ2-3 11 TRBV11-2 NA TGTGCCGGCAGCTACAGAGATACGCAGTATTTT CAGSYRDTQYF
NA TRBJ2-7 14 TRBV6-5 medium-sized TGTGCCAGCAGACGGACACTAAGCTCCTACGAGCAGTACTTC CASRRTLSSYEQYF
TRBD1 TRBJ1-2 15 TRBV7-2 medium-sized TGTGCCAGCAGCACACCGACAGGGCAGGGCTATGGCTACACCTTC CASSTPTGQGYGYTF
NA TRBJ1-1 13 TRBV6-5 few TGTGCCAGCTCAAGGACAGCGAACACTGAAGCTTTCTTT CASSRTANTEAFF
NA TRBJ2-7 11 TRBV20-1 medium-sized TGCAGTCCTTCTGGCGGCTACGAGCAGTACTTC CSPSGGYEQYF
NA TRBJ2-1 11 TRBV20-1 NA TGCAGTGCTACCGGGACTAATGAGCAGTTCTTC CSATGTNEQFF
NA TRBJ1-2 14 TRBV18 NA TGTGCCAGCTCAGCCCGCCTATCTAACTATGGCTACACCTTC CASSARLSNYGYTF
TRBD2 TRBJ2-5 14 TRBV7-2 few TGTGCCAGCAGCGGTTCGGGAGGTTTTGAGACCCAGTACTTC CASSGSGGFETQYF
TRBD1 TRBJ2-7 16 TRBV20-1 medium-sized TGCAGTGCGCCCGGGACAGCTCAGTCCTTCTCCTACGAGCAGTACTTC CSAPGTAQSFSYEQYF
NA TRBJ1-2 15 TRBV6-1 medium-sized TGTGCCAGCAGTCCTATAGGAATCACTAACTATGGCTACACCTTC CASSPIGITNYGYTF
TRBD1 TRBJ2-7 15 TRBV30 NA TGTGCCTGGAGTGTAACGCGACAGGGGTCGTACGAGCAGTACTTC CAWSVTRQGSYEQYF
NA TRBJ1-3 15 TRBV11-2 NA TGTGCCAGCAGCTCGGACGGGGCCTCTGGAAACACCATATATTTT CASSSDGASGNTIYF
NA TRBJ1-5 13 TRBV30 NA TGTGCCTGGAATAGGGGCCAAGGACAGCCCCAGCATTTT CAWNRGQGQPQHF
NA TRBJ1-2 14 TRBV30 medium-sized TGTGCCTGGAGTCTGGGCCTGGCCCAATATGGCTACACCTTC CAWSLGLAQYGYTF
NA TRBJ2-3 14 TRBV19 few TGTGCCAGTAGTACCCCGGGAGAAACAGATACGCAGTATTTT CASSTPGETDTQYF